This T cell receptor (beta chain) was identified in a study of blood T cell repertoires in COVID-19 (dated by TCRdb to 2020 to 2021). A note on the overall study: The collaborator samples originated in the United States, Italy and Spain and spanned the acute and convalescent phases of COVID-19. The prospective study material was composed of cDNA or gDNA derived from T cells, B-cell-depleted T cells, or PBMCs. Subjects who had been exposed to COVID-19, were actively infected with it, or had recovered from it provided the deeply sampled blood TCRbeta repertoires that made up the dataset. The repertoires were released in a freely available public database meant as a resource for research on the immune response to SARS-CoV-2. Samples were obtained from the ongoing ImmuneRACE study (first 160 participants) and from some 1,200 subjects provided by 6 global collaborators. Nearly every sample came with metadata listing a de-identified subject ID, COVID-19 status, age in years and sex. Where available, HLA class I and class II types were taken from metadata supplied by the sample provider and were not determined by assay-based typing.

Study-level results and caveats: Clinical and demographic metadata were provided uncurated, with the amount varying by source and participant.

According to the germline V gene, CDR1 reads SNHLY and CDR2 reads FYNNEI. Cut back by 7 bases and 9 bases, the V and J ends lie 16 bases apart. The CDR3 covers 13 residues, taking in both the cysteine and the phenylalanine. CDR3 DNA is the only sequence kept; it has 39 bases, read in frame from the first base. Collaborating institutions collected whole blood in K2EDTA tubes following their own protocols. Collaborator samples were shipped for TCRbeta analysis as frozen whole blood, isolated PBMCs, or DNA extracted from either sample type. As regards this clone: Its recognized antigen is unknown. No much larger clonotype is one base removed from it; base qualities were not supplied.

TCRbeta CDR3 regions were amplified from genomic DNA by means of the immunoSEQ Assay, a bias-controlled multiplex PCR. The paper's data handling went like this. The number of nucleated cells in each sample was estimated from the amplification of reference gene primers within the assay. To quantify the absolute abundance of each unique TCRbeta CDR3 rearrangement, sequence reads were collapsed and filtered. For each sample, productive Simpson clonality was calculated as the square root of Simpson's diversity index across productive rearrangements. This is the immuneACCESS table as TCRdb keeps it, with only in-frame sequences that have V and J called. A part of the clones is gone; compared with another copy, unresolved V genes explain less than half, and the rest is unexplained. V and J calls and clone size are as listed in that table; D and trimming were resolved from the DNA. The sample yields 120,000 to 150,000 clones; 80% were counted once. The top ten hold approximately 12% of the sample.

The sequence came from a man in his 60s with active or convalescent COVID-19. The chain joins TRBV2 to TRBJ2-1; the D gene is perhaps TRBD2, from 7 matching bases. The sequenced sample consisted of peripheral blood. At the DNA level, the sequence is TGTGCCAGCATGGGGGGGCCCATGGGTGAGCAGTTCTTC. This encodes CASMGGPMGEQFF.